The rows below give T cell receptor beta chains drawn from one sample of a study of Japanese encephalitis immunity and Zika vaccine responses. MiXCR, run by TCRdb on the 5' RACE reads, gives a single entry per CDR3 protein. The sample includes about 280 distinct CDR3 sequences, roughly 4.5% of them seen just once. This sample comprised antigen-activated CD4+ T cells from blood, cultured, obtained during a Zika inactivated vaccine study. The receptors were gathered from an adult woman who received an inactivated Zika virus vaccine. The CDR3 runs from the conserved cysteine through the conserved F or W. D genes are given only for firm matches. Each size is how often the clone was seen (once, few, many) or a class if it is expanded.

>TRBJ2-3|large|.|TRBV6-5
CASSVKRGTDTQYF
TGTGCCAGCAGTGTCAAGCGGGGCACAGATACGCAGTATTTT
>TRBJ2-6|medium-sized|.|TRBV29-1
CSVEKSGANVLTF
TGCAGCGTTGAAAAATCTGGGGCCAACGTCCTGACTTTC
>TRBJ2-1|medium-sized|TRBD1|TRBV5-1
CASSLSPTGASNEQFF
TGCGCCAGCAGCTTAAGCCCGACAGGGGCTTCCAATGAGCAGTTCTTC
>TRBJ1-1|large|TRBD1|TRBV4-3
CASSQAGTGAEAFF
TGCGCCAGCAGCCAAGCCGGGACAGGCGCTGAAGCTTTCTTT